This T cell receptor (beta chain) emerged from a study of cytomegalovirus exposure and HLA in healthy donors. Findings and limits, study-wide: Altogether, some 170 TCR beta chains were recorded as cytomegalovirus-associated. Most TCRs appeared rarely, but some public TCRs recurred in many donors.

This CDR3 has 13 amino acids. Germline-derived CDR1 and CDR2 are KGHSY and FQNENV. V lost 4 bases to trimming and J lost 3 bases, with 10 bases between them. About this clone itself: Its cognate antigen is unknown.

The study drew the donors from its approximately 120-subject validation cohort, separate from the roughly 700-subject first cohort. Using immunoSEQ multiplex PCR, the repertoire was profiled, and TCRdb retains in-frame clones only, with some absent. The sample includes 280,000 or so clones, 70% to 90% of them seen just once. The sample taken for sequencing was PBMCs. This sequence originates from a young woman in good health and CMV-seronegative. The chain couples TRBV16 to TRBJ2-7, with TRBD1 as a possible D gene (6 bases). The CDR3, as DNA: TGTGCCAGCAGCCCGGGGACATACTACGAGCAGTACTTC. Translation gives CASSPGTYYEQYF.